Described below is a single TCR beta chain sequence and its context. RNA transcripts served as the template for amplifying TCR beta CDR3 regions. First-round RT-PCR targeting the TCR CDR3 was performed with the HTBI primer set. One entry per CDR3 protein results from TCRdb running MiXCR on the multiplex PCR reads. There are some 600,000 distinct CDR3 sequences in the sample; around 45% occur only once, and about 7.8% lies in the top ten. These data come from a study of T cells in Graves' hyperthyroidism and ophthalmopathy. The hyperthyroidism was newly diagnosed and had lasted under 2 months; the patients were aged 18 to 65. Uncontrolled infection, other autoimmune disease, pregnancy and lactation each barred patients from inclusion. Sequencing was done on a sample of peripheral blood or thyroid tissue (not recorded which). This TCR was recovered from a woman aged 18-30 years with Graves' hyperthyroidism.

CDR3 protein: CASSLEGTGAPLEQHF. The CDR3 bases are TGTGCCAGCAGCTTAGAGGGTACAGGGGCGCCTCTGGAACAGCATTTT. The J gene is TRBJ1-5, the V gene TRBV7-2; the match to TRBD1 covers 7 bases. V dropped 1 base and J dropped 13; count of bases not matched to a gene: 16. This CDR3 has 16 residues. Per the germline V gene, CDR1 is SGHTA and CDR2 is FQGNSA.